The T cell receptor (beta chain) under discussion was sequenced for a study of shared clonotypes between healthy human individuals. V lost 1 base to trimming and J lost 8 bases; unmatched junction nucleotides: 7. This CDR3 comprises 14 residues. Looked up from germline, CDR1 is SGHTA and CDR2 is FQGNSA. On this clone itself: Its antigen is currently unknown.

Study-wide findings and caveats: Clonotypes not shared had lower generation probabilities than those common to all four donors. What naive subsets generally showed was a larger estimated richness than memory subsets showed.

For each subset, genomic DNA was distributed in equal portions over several immunoSEQ plates. The sorted-subset replicate PCRs were given about 200 ng DNA, which is approximately 30,000 T cell genomes. Repertoires were generated with immunoSEQ multiplex PCR, while TCRdb's copy carries only in-frame clones and drops some. The repertoire holds around 1.6 million clones, 95% to 99% seen once, with roughly 0.45% in the top ten. V gene TRBV7-2 combines with J gene TRBJ1-2; TRBD1 matches 7 bases. The TCR was taken from a man aged 25 to 40 in good health. Sequenced input: naive CD4+ T cells sorted from blood. Subset given: CD45RA+ positively selected. The CDR3 bases are TGTGCCAGCAGCTTAGGGTCAAGGGGGCACGGCTACACCTTC. Amino acids: CASSLGSRGHGYTF.